Included here is one TCR beta chain sequence, with context. TCR beta chains were sequenced at survey level with immunoSEQ. Assay used: immunoSEQ multiplex PCR; TCRdb lists only in-frame clones, some missing. Among about 68,000 clones listed, approximately 92% were seen once. The J segment lost 6 bases and the V segment lost 5 bases, leaving 7 bases of the junction unmatched. CDR1 LNHDA and CDR2 SQIVND come from the germline V gene (reference sequence). The CDR3 has 14 amino acids. What was sequenced was PBMCs. The receptor comes from a man in his forties with rheumatoid arthritis. V usage is TRBV19 and J usage is TRBJ1-5; TRBD1 matches at 7 bases. The CDR3 DNA follows: TGTGCCAGTAGTCCCCGACAGGGTGGTCAGCCCCAGCATTTT. This encodes CASSPRQGGQPQHF.